Below are 27 T cell receptor beta chains sequenced from a single sample in a study of cytomegalovirus exposure and HLA in healthy donors. The PCR used 60 Vbeta and 13 Jbeta primers. The assay was immunoSEQ multiplex PCR, and TCRdb's table has in-frame clones only and misses some. The repertoire includes about 170,000 clones, roughly 70% of them detected once, and roughly 5.4% sits in the top ten. Sequenced sample: PBMCs. The receptors stem from a woman aged 18-29 years in good health and CMV-seropositive.

The chain employs TRBV10-3 and TRBJ2-7, with a possible D match to TRBD1 (6 bases). Trimming shortened V by 10 bases and J by 7 bases, and 26 bases separated the two germline ends. CDR3 size: 15 residues. Germline CDR1 is ENHRY and CDR2 is SYGVKD. CDR3 in DNA: TGTGCCACCGCGGGCAGTGTGACAGGATTTGGGGAGCAGTACTTC. Residues: CATAGSVTGFGEQYF.

This rearrangement joins TRBV11-2 to TRBJ2-5; 9 nucleotides align to TRBD1. The J segment lost 3 bases and the V segment lost 7 bases, leaving 6 bases of the junction unmatched. The V gene's germline CDR1 is SGHAT and CDR2 FQNNGV. The CDR3 contains 14 residues. The CDR3 region has the DNA TGTGCCAGCAACAATAGGACAGGGGAAGAGACCCAGTACTTC. Residues: CASNNRTGEETQYF.

The chain carries TRBV27 and TRBJ2-3; 9 bases match TRBD2. J was trimmed by 1 base and V by 2 bases; bases with no gene match: 7. The CDR3 extends over 17 amino acids. Germline loops: CDR1 MNHEY, CDR2 SMNVEV (reference sequence). The CDR3 here is CASSLPPLAGRTDTQYF. DNA for the CDR3: TGTGCCAGCAGTTTACCCCCACTAGCGGGTCGCACAGATACGCAGTATTTT.

This clone has only a few counts. This rearrangement joins TRBV5-1 to TRBJ2-6, with 9 bases fitting TRBD1. Trimming cost V 4 bases and J 3 bases; bases outside gene matches: 5. The CDR3 sequence is 16 residues long. From germline, CDR1 is SGHRS and CDR2 YFSETQ. The CDR3 nucleotides read TGCGCCAGCAGCGGGGACAGGGTTTATGGGGCCAACGTCCTGACTTTC. It encodes CASSGDRVYGANVLTF.

This clone showed up just a few times. The J gene is TRBJ2-1, the V gene TRBV11-2, with TRBD1 identical over 10 bases. Germline CDR1 is SGHAT and CDR2 is FQNNGV. CDR3 length: 14 amino acids. After removal of 10 bases from V and 7 bases from J, the junction contained 10 bases not matched to a gene. CDR3 coding DNA: TGTGCCACTACGTTGGGACAGGGGTGGAATGAGCAGTTCTTC. As protein: CATTLGQGWNEQFF.

The chain couples TRBV5-1 to TRBJ1-1; D unclear. Between the trimmed V and J ends, which lost 5 bases and 4 bases, there was a span of 12 bases. Germline CDR1 reads SGHRS; CDR2 reads YFSETQ. The CDR3 sequence is 13 residues long. The chain's CDR3 is CASRPGWGTEAFF. The CDR3 DNA is TGCGCCAGCAGACCGGGGTGGGGCACTGAAGCTTTCTTT.

Written as DNA, the CDR3 is TGTGCCAGTAGCCCTACAGGGAATGAAAAACTGTTTTTT. Its protein is CASSPTGNEKLFF. The chain employs TRBV19 and TRBJ1-4; D may be TRBD1 (6 bases). The V end lost 6 bases, the J end lost 5 bases, and 10 bases lay between the germline ends. Germline V gene data show CDR1 as LNHDA and CDR2 as SQIVND (reference sequence). The CDR3 is made up of 13 amino acids.

This clone was recorded once. The chain has TRBV30 and TRBJ1-4; TRBD1 matches at 8 bases. Germline V lookup: CDR1 GTSNPN, CDR2 SVGIG (reference sequence). V lost 1 base, J lost 7 bases, and 17 bases stayed unmatched. CDR3 length: 18 amino acids. The CDR3 is CAWSALPGQDPTGEKLFF. The CDR3 coding sequence is TGTGCCTGGAGTGCTCTTCCGGGACAGGACCCTACTGGTGAAAAACTGTTTTTT.

The count of this clone is one. V is TRBV20-1 and J is TRBJ2-3; no clear D. The germline V and J ends were trimmed by 1 base and 4 bases, with 3 bases remaining between them. Germline V gene sequence: CDR1 DFQATT, CDR2 SNEGSKA (reference sequence). CDR3 size: 11 residues. CDR3 coding DNA: TGCAGTGCTAGAGTCTCAGATACGCAGTATTTT. Translation: CSARVSDTQYF.

This clone was seen only a few times. V usage is TRBV25-1 and J usage is TRBJ1-2; D ambiguous. The CDR3 length is 16 residues. The V and J ends lost 3 bases and 4 bases respectively, with 18 bases between them. The germline V gene encodes CDR1 MGHDK and CDR2 SYGVNS. The CDR3 nucleotides read TGTGCCAGCAGTGATACCCGGTCCTTTAGCATCTATGGCTACACCTTC. Protein: CASSDTRSFSIYGYTF.

The chain links TRBV5-1 to TRBJ2-7, with 8 bases aligning to TRBD1. The CDR3 totals 15 residues. The germline V gene has CDR1 SGHRS and CDR2 YFSETQ. J gave up 0 bases and V 4 bases, and 6 bases lay outside the gene matches. CDR3 region: CASSNAGTGSYEQYF. The DNA for the CDR3 is TGCGCCAGCAGCAACGCCGGGACAGGCTCCTACGAGCAGTACTTC.

This rearrangement joins TRBV4-1 to TRBJ2-1, with 11 bases matching TRBD2. The length of the CDR3 is 15 residues. Per germline, CDR1 MGHRA and CDR2 YSYEKL. V was pared by 0 bases and J by 9 bases, with 4 bases of the junction left unmatched. The CDR3 loop reads CASSQDGLAGGEQFF. Written as DNA, the CDR3 is TGCGCCAGCAGCCAAGATGGGCTAGCGGGGGGTGAGCAGTTCTTC.

The genes are TRBV7-2 and TRBJ2-7; TRBD1 agrees at 8 bases. The length of the CDR3 is 15 residues. With 2 bases clipped from V and 2 bases from J, the junction kept 5 bases outside the gene matches. Germline CDR1 and CDR2: SGHTA and FQGNSA. CDR3 DNA: TGTGCCAGCAGCTTATACGTGACAGGGGCCTACGAGCAGTACTTC. Protein product: CASSLYVTGAYEQYF. Together with reference TRBV7-2 and TRBJ2-7, the CDR3 gives the full variable domain: GAGVSQSPSNKVTEKGKDVELRCDPISGHTALYWYRQSLGQGLEFLIYFQGNSAPDKSGLPSDRFSAERTGGSVSTLTIQRTQQEDSAVYLCASSLYVTGAYEQYFGPGTRLTVT.

As regards this clone: Distinct nucleotide sequences in the sample also encode this CDR3. J is TRBJ1-5 and V is TRBV5-1, with 8 bases aligning to TRBD1. This CDR3 has 15 amino acids. V was pared by 4 bases and J by 1 base, with 4 bases of the junction left unmatched. From germline, CDR1 is SGHRS and CDR2 YFSETQ. CDR3 region: CASSPQGGSNQPQHF. CDR3 in DNA: TGCGCCAGCAGCCCACAGGGGGGCAGCAATCAGCCCCAGCATTTT.

The J gene is TRBJ1-5, the V gene TRBV5-1; TRBD1 is a possible D gene (6 bases). V gave up 9 bases and J gave up 2 bases, with 12 bases separating them. CDR3 length: 13 residues. CDR1 and CDR2 (germline): SGHRS, YFSETQ. The CDR3 protein is CATPGGCNQPQHF. The DNA of the CDR3 is TGCGCCACACCGGGGGGCTGCAATCAGCCCCAGCATTTT.

The rearrangement joins TRBV2 to TRBJ1-2; 7 bases fit TRBD1. CDR1 is SNHLY, CDR2 FYNNEI, per germline. J lost 2 bases, V lost 3 bases, and 3 bases had no gene match. This CDR3 is built from 14 residues. CDR3 protein: CASSDRGKNYGYTF. As DNA, the CDR3 is TGTGCCAGCAGTGACAGGGGGAAGAACTATGGCTACACCTTC.

This chain links TRBV2 with TRBJ2-1, with D perhaps TRBD1 (6 bases). CDR3 length equals 13 residues. The germline V gene has CDR1 SNHLY and CDR2 FYNNEI. Trimming took off 11 bases at V and 4 bases at J, with 15 bases between the two ends. The CDR3 DNA reads as TGTGCCTCCTCGAACAGGGAATACAATGAGCAGTTCTTC. It is translated as CASSNREYNEQFF.

The chain combines TRBV21-1 with TRBJ1-2; the table names TRBD1, a call not compared with the DNA. TRBV21-1 is a known pseudogene. The CDR3 contains 17 residues. CDR3 nucleotides: TGTGCCAGCAGCAAAGCGCCTACAGGGATCGGGCGCTATGGCTACACCTTC. It codes for CASSKAPTGIGRYGYTF.

The chain carries TRBV27 and TRBJ2-1; 11 bases fit TRBD2. V lost 4 bases, J lost 5 bases, and 4 bases stayed unmatched. CDR3 length: 15 residues. Germline V gene sequence: CDR1 MNHEY, CDR2 SMNVEV (reference sequence). The CDR3 region is CASSSLAGGNNEQFF. CDR3 sequence (DNA): TGTGCCAGCAGTTCCTTAGCGGGGGGGAACAATGAGCAGTTCTTC.

The chain couples TRBV5-4 to TRBJ2-2; D is undetermined. The CDR3 consists of 16 residues. Germline values: CDR1 SGHNT, CDR2 YYREEE (reference sequence). V lost 0 bases to trimming and J lost 0 bases, with 9 bases between them. The CDR3 sequence: CASSLERDANTGELFF. The CDR3 DNA reads TGTGCCAGCAGCTTGGAAAGAGATGCGAACACCGGGGAGCTGTTTTTT.

The gene calls are TRBV9 and TRBJ2-1, with no clear D. CDR1 SGDLS and CDR2 YYNGEE come from the germline V gene. V lost 4 bases and J 2 bases, leaving 10 bases between the germline ends. The CDR3 contains 14 residues. CDR3 residues: CASSFRGAYNEQFF. CDR3 DNA sequence: TGTGCCAGCAGCTTCCGCGGAGCCTACAATGAGCAGTTCTTC.

This chain links TRBV18 with TRBJ1-4; maybe TRBD1 (5 bases). The CDR3 runs to 17 residues. Trimming took off 1 base at V and 0 bases at J, with 12 bases between the two ends. The germline V gene encodes CDR1 KGHSH and CDR2 LQKENI. The chain's CDR3 is CASSPLVGVATNEKLFF. Here the CDR3 DNA reads TGTGCCAGCTCACCACTGGTAGGGGTTGCAACTAATGAAAAACTGTTTTTT. The whole variable domain, remainder taken from reference TRBV18 and TRBJ1-4, is NAGVMQNPRHLVRRRGQEARLRCSPMKGHSHVYWYRQLPEEGLKFMVYLQKENIIDESGMPKERFSAEFPKEGPSILRIQQVVRGDSAAYFCASSPLVGVATNEKLFFGSGTQLSVL.

Regarding this clone: Other nucleotide sequences from this sample produce the same CDR3. The chain recombines TRBV7-9 with TRBJ1-2; TRBD1 matches at 7 bases. CDR3 length: 14 amino acids. Germline assignment: CDR1 SEHNR and CDR2 FQNEAQ (reference sequence). The V gene end was trimmed by 1 base and the J gene end by 2 bases; junction bases not matched to a gene: 1. The chain's CDR3 is CASSLGTGNYGYTF. For the CDR3, the DNA is TGTGCCAGCAGCTTAGGGACAGGAAACTATGGCTACACCTTC.

This chain connects TRBV6-1 to TRBJ2-1, with D possibly being TRBD1 (5 bases). V lost 3 bases to trimming and J lost 5 bases, with 8 bases between them. The CDR3 length is 13 residues. Germline-derived CDR1 and CDR2 are MNHNS and SASEGT. CDR3 in amino acids: CASSDSDNNEQFF. The CDR3 region has the DNA TGTGCCAGCAGTGACTCGGACAACAATGAGCAGTTCTTC.

This clone has just one count. The chain is built from TRBV13 and TRBJ2-3; 8 bases map to TRBD1. The J segment lost 3 bases and the V segment lost 5 bases, leaving 7 bases of the junction unmatched. The germline V gene has CDR1 PRHDT and CDR2 FYEKMQ (reference sequence). This CDR3 is 15 amino acids long. CDR3 loop: CASSLRTGRTDTQYF. CDR3 nucleotide sequence: TGTGCCAGCAGCCTCCGGACAGGGAGAACAGATACGCAGTATTTT.

This chain joins TRBV7-8 and TRBJ2-7, with TRBD1 as a possible D gene (6 bases). The CDR3 length is 13 residues. The V end lost 2 bases, the J end lost 3 bases, and 8 bases lay between the germline ends. Germline-derived CDR1 and CDR2 are SGHVS and FQNEAQ. CDR3 region: CASSLTQGYEQYF. DNA of the CDR3: TGTGCCAGCAGCTTAACACAGGGCTACGAGCAGTACTTC. Using reference TRBV7-8 and TRBJ2-7 for the parts outside the CDR3, the full variable domain is GAGVSQSPRYKVAKRGQDVALRCDPISGHVSLFWYQQALGQGPEFLTYFQNEAQLDKSGLPSDRFFAERPEGSVSTLKIQRTQQEDSAVYLCASSLTQGYEQYFGPGTRLTVT.

This clone appeared a few times. This chain uses TRBV6-1 with TRBJ1-5; no definite D call. The germline V gene has CDR1 MNHNS and CDR2 SASEGT. CDR3 length: 13 amino acids. Trimming pared 3 bases from V and 3 bases from J, leaving 6 bases between. The CDR3 sequence: CASSDLDNQPQHF. DNA for the CDR3: TGTGCCAGCAGTGACTTAGACAATCAGCCCCAGCATTTT.